Listed here are 9 T cell receptor beta chains from one sample, sequenced in a study of blood T cell repertoires in COVID-19 (dated by TCRdb to 2018 to 2020). Library preparation was by the immunoSEQ multiplex PCR assay. The source is immuneACCESS, and TCRdb retained only in-frame sequences with V and J called. Part of the clones is not carried over; for the studies checked, unresolved V genes explain less than half of this, and the remainder is unexplained. The sample table lists roughly 100,000 clones, 80% to 90% of them with a count of one. The top ten clonotypes cover about 18% of the sample. Sequencing was performed on peripheral blood. The origin of the receptors is a human donor in a cohort sampled during active COVID-19.

This clone has more than one count but fewer than ten. The chain recombines TRBV18 with TRBJ2-5; 8 bases agree with TRBD1. V was clipped by 2 bases and J by 5 bases; unmatched bases: 4. This CDR3 comprises 14 residues. Germline assignment: CDR1 KGHSH and CDR2 LQKENI. CDR3 nucleotide sequence: TGTGCCAGCTCACCATCCGGACAGGGCGAGACCCAGTACTTC. It specifies CASSPSGQGETQYF.

V and J are TRBV18 and TRBJ2-1; D remains ambiguous. The germline V gene has CDR1 KGHSH and CDR2 LQKENI. The CDR3 extends over 13 amino acids. The ends were cut back, 0 bases at V and 12 bases at J, with 12 bases in the middle. This chain's CDR3 is CASSPPSYSGQFF. The CDR3 bases are TGTGCCAGCTCACCACCAAGTTATTCGGGGCAGTTCTTC.

J is TRBJ2-3 and V is TRBV7-3, with 8 bases identical to TRBD2. The junction had 2 bases not matched to a gene; V was cut back by 2 bases and J by 1 base. The CDR3 is 15 residues long. Germline V gene data show CDR1 as SGHTA and CDR2 as FQGTGA. The CDR3 protein is CASSLRRGGTDTQYF. Here the CDR3 DNA reads TGTGCCAGCAGCTTACGGCGGGGGGGCACAGATACGCAGTATTTT. Full variable domain (rest looked up from reference TRBV7-3 and TRBJ2-3): GAGVSQTPSNKVTEKGKYVELRCDPISGHTALYWYRQSLGQGPEFLIYFQGTGAADDSGLPNDRFFAVRPEGSVSTLKIQRTERGDSAVYLCASSLRRGGTDTQYFGPGTRLTVL.

For the CDR3, the DNA is TGCAGTGCTAGTCCCGGGGATAAATACTACACCTTC. Encoded protein: CSASPGDKYYTF. This rearrangement joins TRBV20-1 to TRBJ1-2, with unresolved D. Germline V gene sequence: CDR1 DFQATT, CDR2 SNEGSKA (reference sequence). This CDR3 has 12 residues. V lost 3 bases and J lost 10, with 15 bases in between.

This sequence joins TRBV7-3 and TRBJ2-1; 9 bases are shared with TRBD2. This CDR3 is 15 amino acids long. Unmatched junction bases numbered 5, after V lost 2 bases and J lost 6 bases. The germline gives CDR1 SGHTA, CDR2 FQGTGA. CDR3 in amino acids: CASSLQAGGRNEQFF. The DNA of the CDR3 is TGTGCCAGCAGCTTACAGGCGGGGGGGCGCAATGAGCAGTTCTTC.

The rearrangement uses TRBV5-1 and TRBJ1-2, with 12 bases matching TRBD1. CDR1 is SGHRS and CDR2 is YFSETQ in the germline V gene. The CDR3 has 14 residues. V shed 3 bases and J 8 bases; nucleotides not matched to a gene: 5. CDR3 amino acids: CASSSGQGALGYTF. The DNA for the CDR3 is TGCGCCAGCAGCTCGGGACAGGGGGCTCTGGGCTACACCTTC.

V and J are TRBV6-2 or TRBV6-3 and TRBJ1-6, with unresolved D. Germline-derived CDR1 and CDR2 are MNHEY and SVGEGT. The CDR3 runs 15 residues. With 3 bases removed from V and 11 bases from J, the gap between germline ends came to 17 bases. This chain's CDR3 is CASSYNRNQGAPLHF. The CDR3 DNA reads as TGTGCCAGCAGTTATAATAGGAATCAAGGAGCACCCCTCCACTTT.

In this sample, this clone turned up once. The V gene is TRBV18, the J gene TRBJ2-5, with D maybe TRBD1 (6 bases). This CDR3 has 15 residues. Germline CDR1 is KGHSH and CDR2 is LQKENI. Trimming took off 6 bases at V and 2 bases at J, with 16 bases between the two ends. In DNA, the CDR3 is TGTGCCAGCTCCCCATCTTTAGGACAGCAAGAGACCCAGTACTTC. It translates to CASSPSLGQQETQYF.

The chain couples TRBV7-2 to TRBJ2-7; possible D gene TRBD2, 5 bases. V lost 2 bases and J lost 2, with 10 bases in between. Germline V lookup: CDR1 SGHTA, CDR2 FQGNSA. The CDR3 is 14 amino acids. The chain's CDR3 is CASSLPDGTYEQYF. The CDR3 bases are TGTGCCAGCAGCTTACCGGACGGGACCTACGAGCAGTACTTC.